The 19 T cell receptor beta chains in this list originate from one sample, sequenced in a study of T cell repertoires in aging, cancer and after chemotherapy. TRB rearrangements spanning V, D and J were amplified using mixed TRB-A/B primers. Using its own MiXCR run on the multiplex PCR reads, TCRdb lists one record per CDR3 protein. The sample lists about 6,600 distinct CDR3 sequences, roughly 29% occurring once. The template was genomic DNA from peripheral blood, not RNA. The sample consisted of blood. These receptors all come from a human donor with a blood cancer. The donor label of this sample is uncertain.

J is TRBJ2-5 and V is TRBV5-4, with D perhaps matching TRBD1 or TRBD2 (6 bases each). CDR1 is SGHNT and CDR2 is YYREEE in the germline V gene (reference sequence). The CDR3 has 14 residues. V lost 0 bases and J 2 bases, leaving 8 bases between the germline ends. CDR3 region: CASSLAGAQETQYF. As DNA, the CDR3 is TGTGCCAGCAGCTTGGCGGGGGCTCAAGAGACCCAGTACTTC.

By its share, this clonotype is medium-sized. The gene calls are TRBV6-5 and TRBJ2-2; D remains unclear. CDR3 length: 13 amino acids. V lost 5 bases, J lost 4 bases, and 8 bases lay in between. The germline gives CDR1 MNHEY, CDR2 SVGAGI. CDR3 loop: CASSPAATGELFF. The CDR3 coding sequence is TGTGCCAGCAGTCCGGCAGCCACCGGGGAGCTGTTTTTT.

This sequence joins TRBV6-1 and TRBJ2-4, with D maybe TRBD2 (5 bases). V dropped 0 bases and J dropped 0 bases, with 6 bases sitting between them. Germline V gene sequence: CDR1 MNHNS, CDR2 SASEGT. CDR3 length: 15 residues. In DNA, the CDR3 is TGTGCCAGCAGTGAAGCGGGAGCAGCCAAAAACATTCAGTACTTC. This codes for CASSEAGAAKNIQYF.

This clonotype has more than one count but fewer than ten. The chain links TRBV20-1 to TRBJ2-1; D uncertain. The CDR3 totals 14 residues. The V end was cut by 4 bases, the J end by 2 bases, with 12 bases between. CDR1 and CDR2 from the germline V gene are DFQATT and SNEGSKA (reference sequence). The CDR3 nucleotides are TGCAGTGCTATGGAGAGCCCTGCCTACAATGAGCAGTTCTTC. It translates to CSAMESPAYNEQFF.

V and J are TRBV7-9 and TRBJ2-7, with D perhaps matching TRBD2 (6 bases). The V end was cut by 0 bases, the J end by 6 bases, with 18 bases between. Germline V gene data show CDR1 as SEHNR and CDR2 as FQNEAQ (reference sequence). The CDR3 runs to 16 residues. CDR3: CASSLASLAFGGEQYF. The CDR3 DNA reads TGTGCCAGCAGCTTAGCGAGCTTAGCATTCGGGGGCGAGCAGTACTTC.

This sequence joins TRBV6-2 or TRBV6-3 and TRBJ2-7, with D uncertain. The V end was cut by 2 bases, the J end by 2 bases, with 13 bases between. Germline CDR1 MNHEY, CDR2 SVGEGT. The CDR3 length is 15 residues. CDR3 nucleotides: TGTGCCAGCAGTTACCCTACACCCCCGACCTACGAGCAGTACTTC. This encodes CASSYPTPPTYEQYF.

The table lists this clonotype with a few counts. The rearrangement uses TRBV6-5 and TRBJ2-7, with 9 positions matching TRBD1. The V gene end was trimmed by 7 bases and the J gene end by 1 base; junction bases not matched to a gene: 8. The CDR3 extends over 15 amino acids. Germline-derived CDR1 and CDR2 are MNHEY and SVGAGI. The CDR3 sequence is CASTKGQGKSYEQYF. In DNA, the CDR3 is TGTGCCAGCACAAAGGGACAGGGTAAATCCTACGAGCAGTACTTC.

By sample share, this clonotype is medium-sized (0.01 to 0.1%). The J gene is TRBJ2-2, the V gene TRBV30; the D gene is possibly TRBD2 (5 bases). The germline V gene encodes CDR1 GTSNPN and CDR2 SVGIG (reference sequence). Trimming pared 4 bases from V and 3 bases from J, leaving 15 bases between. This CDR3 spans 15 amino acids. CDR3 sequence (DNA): TGTGCCTGGACTCGAGCGGTGCTCGACACCGGGGAGCTGTTTTTT. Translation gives CAWTRAVLDTGELFF.

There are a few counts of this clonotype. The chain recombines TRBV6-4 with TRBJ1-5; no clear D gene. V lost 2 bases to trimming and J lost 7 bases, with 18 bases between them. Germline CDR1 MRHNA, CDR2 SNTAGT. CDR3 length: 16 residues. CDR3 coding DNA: TGTGCCAGCAGTGACCCTTGGGCAGAGCCAAACCAGCCCCAGCATTTT. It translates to CASSDPWAEPNQPQHF.

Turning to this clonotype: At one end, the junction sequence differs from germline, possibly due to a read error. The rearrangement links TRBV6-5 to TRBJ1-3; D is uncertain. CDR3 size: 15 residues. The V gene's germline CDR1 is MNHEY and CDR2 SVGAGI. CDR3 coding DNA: TGTGCCAGCAGTTATGGCGGTGTCTCTGGAATCACCATATATTTT. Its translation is CASSYGGVSGITIYF.

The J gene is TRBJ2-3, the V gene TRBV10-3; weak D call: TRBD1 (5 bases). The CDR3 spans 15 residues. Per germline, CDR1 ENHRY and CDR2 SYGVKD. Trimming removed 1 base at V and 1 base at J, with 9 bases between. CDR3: CAISEYGRGTDTQYF. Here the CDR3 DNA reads TGTGCCATCAGTGAGTATGGCAGGGGCACAGATACGCAGTATTTT.

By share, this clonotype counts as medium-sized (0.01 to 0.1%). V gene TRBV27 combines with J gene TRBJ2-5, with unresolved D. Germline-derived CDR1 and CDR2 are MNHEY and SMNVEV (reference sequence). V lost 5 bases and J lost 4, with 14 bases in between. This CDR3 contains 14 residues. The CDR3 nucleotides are TGTGCCAGCAGTACCCTTGGGGTTGGAGAGACCCAGTACTTC. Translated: CASSTLGVGETQYF.

The CDR3 region is CASSPGDTANYGYTF. The CDR3 bases are TGCGCCAGCAGCCCTGGGGACACCGCTAACTATGGCTACACCTTC. The chain couples TRBV5-1 to TRBJ1-2; D is possibly TRBD1 (6 bases). The germline gives CDR1 SGHRS, CDR2 YFSETQ. V lost 4 bases and J 0 bases, leaving 13 bases between the germline ends. The CDR3 consists of 15 residues.

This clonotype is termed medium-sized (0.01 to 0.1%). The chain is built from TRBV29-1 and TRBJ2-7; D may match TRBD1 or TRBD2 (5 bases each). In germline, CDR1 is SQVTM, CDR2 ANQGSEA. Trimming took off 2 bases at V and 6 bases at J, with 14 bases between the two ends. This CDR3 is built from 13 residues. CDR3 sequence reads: CSVERGRGGEQYF. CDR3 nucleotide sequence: TGCAGCGTTGAAAGGGGCCGGGGCGGCGAGCAGTACTTC.

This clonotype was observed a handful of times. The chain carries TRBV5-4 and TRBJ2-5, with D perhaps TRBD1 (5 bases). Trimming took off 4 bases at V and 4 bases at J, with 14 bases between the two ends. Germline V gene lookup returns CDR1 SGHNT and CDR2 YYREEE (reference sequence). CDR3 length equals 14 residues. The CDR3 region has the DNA TGTGCCAGCAGCCCTCCCAGGGCTCCAGAGACCCAGTACTTC. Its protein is CASSPPRAPETQYF.

The CDR3 reads CASSLGPPSSGNTIYF. CDR3 sequence (DNA): TGTGCCAGCAGCTTGGGCCCGCCGAGCTCTGGAAACACCATATATTTT. This chain connects TRBV5-5 to TRBJ1-3; D is unclear. Trimming took off 0 bases at V and 0 bases at J, with 10 bases between the two ends. The length of the CDR3 is 16 residues. In germline, CDR1 is SGHKS, CDR2 YYEKEE (reference sequence).

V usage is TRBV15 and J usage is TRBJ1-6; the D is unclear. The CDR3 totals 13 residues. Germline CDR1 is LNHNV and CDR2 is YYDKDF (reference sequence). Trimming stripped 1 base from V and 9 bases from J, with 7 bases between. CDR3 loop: CATSRALTSPLHF. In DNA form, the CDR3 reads TGTGCCACCAGCAGAGCTCTTACTTCACCCCTCCACTTT.

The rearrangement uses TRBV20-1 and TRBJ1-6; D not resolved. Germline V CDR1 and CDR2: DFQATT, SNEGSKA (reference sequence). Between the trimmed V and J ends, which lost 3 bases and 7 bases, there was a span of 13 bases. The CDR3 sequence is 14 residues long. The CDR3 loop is CSASNSIGNSPLHF. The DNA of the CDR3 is TGCAGTGCTAGTAACAGTATAGGAAATTCACCCCTCCACTTT.

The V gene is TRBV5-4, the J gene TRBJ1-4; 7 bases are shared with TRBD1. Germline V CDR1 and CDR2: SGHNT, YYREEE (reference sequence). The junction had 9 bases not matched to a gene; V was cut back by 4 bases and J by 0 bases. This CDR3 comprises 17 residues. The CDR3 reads CASSVYLGTATNEKLFF. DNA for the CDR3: TGTGCCAGCAGCGTATATCTAGGGACAGCAACTAATGAAAAACTGTTTTTT.